This TCR beta chain was recorded in a study of T cell repertoires in MIS-A myocarditis. V lost 2 bases, J lost 6 bases, and 8 bases stayed unmatched. Germline CDR1 is MDHEN and CDR2 is SYDVKM. This CDR3 spans 15 amino acids. Measured with immunoSEQ multiplex PCR; TCRdb has only the in-frame clones, and not every one. The table records about 6,600 clones, 78% of them present only once. What was sequenced was right inferior lung lobe tissue obtained at autopsy. The gene calls are TRBV28 and TRBJ1-1; 8 nucleotides align to TRBD1. The receptor was isolated from a man aged 18 to 30 with fulminant myocarditis from multisystem inflammatory syndrome in adults (MIS-A) after COVID-19. Written as DNA, the CDR3 is TGTGCCAGCAGTTTAAGGACAGGGCGTATCGCTGAAGCTTTCTTT. This sequence encodes CASSLRTGRIAEAFF.